The T cell receptor beta chain described here comes from a study of blood T cell repertoires in COVID-19. Across the whole study: The samples span acute and convalescent COVID-19 from the United States, Italy and Spain. In each case, the material was cDNA or gDNA derived from T cells, B-cell-depleted T cells, or PBMCs.

Authors' analysis steps: Amplification with reference gene primers provided the estimates of nucleated cell counts. Sequencing used immunoSEQ multiplex PCR; TCRdb keeps in-frame clones, though not all of them. V, J and clone size are taken as reported in that table, and D and trimming were inferred from the DNA itself. The sample yields approximately 170,000 clones, approximately 89% seen once. V gave up 5 bases and J gave up 4 bases, with 11 bases separating them. Looked up from germline, CDR1 is SEHNR and CDR2 is FQNEAQ (reference sequence). This CDR3 spans 13 amino acids. Participant reports of clinical history set cohort assignment.

J is TRBJ1-1 and V is TRBV7-9; D not certain. This TCR was recovered from a woman under 30 who had recovered from COVID-19. Sequenced sample: PBMCs or T cells enriched from blood (not recorded which). The CDR3 loop is CASSLSPSTEAFF. The CDR3 DNA is TGTGCCAGCAGCCTCTCCCCGAGCACTGAAGCTTTCTTT. Filled out from reference TRBV7-9 and TRBJ1-1, the complete variable domain reads DTGVSQNPRHKITKRGQNVTFRCDPISEHNRLYWYRQTLGQGPEFLTYFQNEAQLEKSRLLSDRFSAERPKGSFSTLEIQRTEQGDSAMYLCASSLSPSTEAFFGQGTRLTVV.